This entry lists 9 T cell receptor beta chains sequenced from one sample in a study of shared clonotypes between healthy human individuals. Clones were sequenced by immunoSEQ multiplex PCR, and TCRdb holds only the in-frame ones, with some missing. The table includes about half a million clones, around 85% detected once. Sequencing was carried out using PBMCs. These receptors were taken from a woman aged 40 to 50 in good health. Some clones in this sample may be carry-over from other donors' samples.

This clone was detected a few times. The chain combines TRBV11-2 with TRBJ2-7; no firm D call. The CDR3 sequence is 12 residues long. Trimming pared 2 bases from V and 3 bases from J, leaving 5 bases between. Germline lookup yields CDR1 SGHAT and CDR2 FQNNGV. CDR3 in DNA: TGTGCCAGCAGCTTATTCGACTACGAGCAGTACTTC. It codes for CASSLFDYEQYF.

CDR3 loop: CASMDRNNQPQHF. The CDR3 bases are TGTGCCAGCATGGACAGAAACAATCAGCCCCAGCATTTT. This chain uses TRBV6-6 with TRBJ1-5; D might be TRBD1 (6 bases). Trimming took off 7 bases at V and 3 bases at J, with 10 bases between the two ends. The CDR3 sequence is 13 residues long. Germline lookup yields CDR1 MNHNY and CDR2 SVGAGI (reference sequence).

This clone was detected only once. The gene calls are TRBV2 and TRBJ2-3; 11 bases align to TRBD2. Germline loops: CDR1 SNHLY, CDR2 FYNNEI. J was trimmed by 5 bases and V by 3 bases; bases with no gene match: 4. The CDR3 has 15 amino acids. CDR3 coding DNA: TGTGCCAGCAGTGAGGAACTAGCGGGAGAAGATACGCAGTATTTT. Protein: CASSEELAGEDTQYF. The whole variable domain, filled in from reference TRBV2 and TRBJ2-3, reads EPEVTQTPSHQVTQMGQEVILRCVPISNHLYFYWYRQILGQKVEFLVSFYNNEISEKSEIFDDQFSVERPDGSNFTLKIRSTKLEDSAMYFCASSEELAGEDTQYFGPGTRLTVL.

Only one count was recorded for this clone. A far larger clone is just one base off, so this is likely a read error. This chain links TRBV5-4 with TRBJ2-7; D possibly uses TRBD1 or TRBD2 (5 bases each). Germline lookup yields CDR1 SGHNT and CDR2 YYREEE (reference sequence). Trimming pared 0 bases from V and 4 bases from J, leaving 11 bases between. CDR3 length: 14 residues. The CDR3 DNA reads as TGTGCCAGCAGCTTGGGTATCAGGGAGTACGAGCAGTACTTC. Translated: CASSLGIREYEQYF.

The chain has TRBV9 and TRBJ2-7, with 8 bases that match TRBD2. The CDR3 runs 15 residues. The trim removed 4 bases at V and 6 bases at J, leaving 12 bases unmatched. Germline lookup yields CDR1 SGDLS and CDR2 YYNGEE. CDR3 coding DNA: TGTGCCAGCAGCCCCTTAGCGGGAAGTCTCGCCGAGCAGTACTTC. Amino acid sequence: CASSPLAGSLAEQYF.

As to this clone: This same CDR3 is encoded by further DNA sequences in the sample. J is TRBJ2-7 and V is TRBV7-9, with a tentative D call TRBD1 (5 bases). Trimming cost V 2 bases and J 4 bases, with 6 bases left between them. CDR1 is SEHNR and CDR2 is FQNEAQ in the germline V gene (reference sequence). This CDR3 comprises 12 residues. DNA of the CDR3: TGTGCCAGCAGCTTAAGGGGATACGAGCAGTACTTC. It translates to CASSLRGYEQYF.

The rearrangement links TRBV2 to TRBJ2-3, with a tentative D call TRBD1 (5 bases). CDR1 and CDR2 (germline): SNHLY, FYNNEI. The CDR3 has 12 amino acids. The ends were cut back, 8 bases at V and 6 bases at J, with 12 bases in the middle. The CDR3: CASGQGMDTQYF. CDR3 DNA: TGTGCCAGCGGTCAGGGCATGGATACGCAGTATTTT.

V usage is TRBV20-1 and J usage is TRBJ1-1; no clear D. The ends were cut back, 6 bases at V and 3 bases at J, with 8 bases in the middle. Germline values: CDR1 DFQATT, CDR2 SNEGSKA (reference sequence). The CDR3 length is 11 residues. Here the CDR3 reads CSAALDTEAFF. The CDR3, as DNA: TGCAGTGCCGCATTGGACACTGAAGCTTTCTTT.

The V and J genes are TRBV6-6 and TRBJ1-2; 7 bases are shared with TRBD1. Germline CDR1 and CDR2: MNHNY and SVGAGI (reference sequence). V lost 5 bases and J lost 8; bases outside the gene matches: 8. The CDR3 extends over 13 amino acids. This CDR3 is CASSTEGQKGYTF. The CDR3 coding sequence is TGTGCCAGCAGTACGGAGGGACAGAAGGGCTACACCTTC.